The next 14 T cell receptor beta chains were all read from a single sample in a study of T cells after yellow fever vaccination. TCRdb re-derived calls from the 5' RACE reads in MiXCR, one entry per CDR3 protein. The data hold 550,000 or so distinct CDR3 sequences, with 15% to 20% observed a single time. Sample: PBMCs, taken 15 days after the yellow fever booster vaccination. The receptors here all came from a young man who received the YFV17D yellow fever vaccine.

For the CDR3, the DNA is TGTGCCACCAGCAGAGAGGATGAGGAGTCAGGGACCCAGTACTTC. This encodes CATSREDEESGTQYF. The rearrangement joins TRBV15 to TRBJ2-5; no clear D. Germline CDR1 is LNHNV and CDR2 is YYDKDF (reference sequence). Trimming took 0 bases from V and 7 from J, leaving 15 bases between them. CDR3 length equals 15 residues.

In this sample, this clonotype turned up many times. The rearrangement joins TRBV12-3 or TRBV12-4 to TRBJ2-7; D call uncertain. The V and J ends lost 6 bases and 0 bases respectively, with 6 bases between them. This CDR3 region has 12 residues. CDR3 sequence: CASSPTSYEQYF. In DNA, the CDR3 is TGTGCCAGCAGCCCGACCTCCTACGAGCAGTACTTC.

The chain couples TRBV7-2 to TRBJ2-5; a weak D match, TRBD2 (6 bases). This CDR3 has 15 amino acids. The germline gives CDR1 SGHTA, CDR2 FQGNSA. V was clipped by 3 bases and J by 5 bases, with 16 bases between them. CDR3 sequence (DNA): TGTGCCAGCAGCTTTCCTCTTGCGGGACTGGAGACCCAGTACTTC. It codes for CASSFPLAGLETQYF.

There are a few counts of this clonotype. The rearrangement links TRBV20-1 to TRBJ2-6, with D unclear. Germline values: CDR1 DFQATT, CDR2 SNEGSKA (reference sequence). The CDR3 runs 14 residues. V lost 3 bases, J lost 0 bases, and 6 bases lay in between. CDR3: CSARVPSGANVLTF. Here the CDR3 DNA reads TGCAGTGCTAGGGTCCCCTCTGGGGCCAACGTCCTGACTTTC.

Details on this clonotype: A read error may account for a junction end that differs from germline. This chain connects TRBV5-4 to TRBJ2-3; D call uncertain. The length of the CDR3 is 13 residues. Looked up from germline, CDR1 is SGHNT and CDR2 is YYREEE (reference sequence). The CDR3 bases are TGTGCCAGGAGCTTGGAACAGCTGGTTACGCAGTATTTT. It codes for CARSLEQLVTQYF. Together with reference TRBV5-4 and TRBJ2-3, the CDR3 gives the full variable domain: ETGVTQSPTHLIKTRGQQVTLRCSSQSGHNTVSWYQQALGQGPQFIFQYYREEENGRGNFPPRFSGLQFPNYSSELNVNALELDDSALYLCARSLEQLVTQYFGPGTRLTVL.

This chain links TRBV2 with TRBJ2-2; D remains ambiguous. Germline V gene data show CDR1 as SNHLY and CDR2 as FYNNEI. Deletions cut 4 bases from V and 4 bases from J, with 10 bases between. The CDR3 contains 14 residues. The chain's CDR3 is CASSGLVATGELFF. The DNA for the CDR3 is TGTGCCAGCAGTGGTCTAGTTGCCACCGGGGAGCTGTTTTTT.

The chain links TRBV5-6 to TRBJ2-1; 9 positions match TRBD2. The V gene's germline CDR1 is SGHDT and CDR2 YYEEEE. Trimming took 7 bases from V and 4 from J; bases not matched to a gene: 9. CDR3 length: 15 residues. In nucleotides, the CDR3 is TGTGCCAGCGGGGTTAGCGGGAGTATGTACAATGAGCAGTTCTTC. It specifies CASGVSGSMYNEQFF.

This clonotype was found a few times. This rearrangement joins TRBV7-2 to TRBJ2-2; D gene uncertain. Trimming removed 6 bases at V and 0 bases at J, with 8 bases between. Germline lookup yields CDR1 SGHTA and CDR2 FQGNSA. This CDR3 has 14 amino acids. CDR3 bases: TGTGCCAGCAGTGTGTACTCGAACACCGGGGAGCTGTTTTTT. Amino acid sequence: CASSVYSNTGELFF.

The gene calls are TRBV6-5 and TRBJ1-1; D is ambiguous. This CDR3 region has 14 residues. Germline CDR1 is MNHEY and CDR2 is SVGAGI. V gave up 0 bases and J gave up 0 bases, with 5 bases separating them. The CDR3 DNA sequence: TGTGCCAGCAGTTACTCGCTGGTGAACACTGAAGCTTTCTTT. It yields the protein CASSYSLVNTEAFF.

This clonotype was detected a few times. The chain carries TRBV12-3 or TRBV12-4 and TRBJ2-7, with TRBD2 matching over 13 bases. CDR3 length: 14 amino acids. J was trimmed by 9 bases and V by 6 bases; bases with no gene match: 8. The CDR3 region has the DNA TGTGCCAGCAGGCAGACTAGCGGGAGGACGAGGCAGTACTTC. Its translation is CASRQTSGRTRQYF.

This clonotype has only a few counts. This chain joins TRBV12-3 or TRBV12-4 and TRBJ1-1, with a tentative D call TRBD1 (5 bases). Trimming cost V 6 bases and J 5 bases, with 10 bases left between them. CDR3 length: 12 residues. The CDR3: CASRLGGTEAFF. The CDR3 nucleotides read TGTGCCAGCAGGCTTGGGGGGACTGAAGCTTTCTTT.

The gene calls are TRBV7-9 and TRBJ1-4, with D perhaps matching TRBD1 (5 bases). Germline values: CDR1 SEHNR, CDR2 FQNEAQ (reference sequence). Trimming took off 8 bases at V and 7 bases at J, with 14 bases between the two ends. This CDR3 contains 13 residues. CDR3 coding DNA: TGTGCCAGCCGGGGGACGATTGGTGAAAAACTGTTTTTT. Its translation: CASRGTIGEKLFF.

The rearrangement links TRBV7-2 to TRBJ2-1; TRBD2 aligns across 9 bases. V shed 5 bases, J shed 7 bases, and the junction held 9 bases outside the gene matches. The CDR3 length is 15 residues. Germline CDR1 is SGHTA and CDR2 is FQGNSA. CDR3 protein: CASSTSSGAGNEQFF. The CDR3 DNA follows: TGTGCCAGCAGCACCTCTAGCGGGGCCGGAAATGAGCAGTTCTTC.

At least ten counts were recorded for this clonotype. The chain couples TRBV2 to TRBJ1-2; 9 positions agree with TRBD1. V shed 6 bases, J shed 6 bases, and the junction held 11 bases outside the gene matches. Germline CDR1 reads SNHLY; CDR2 reads FYNNEI. This CDR3 contains 15 residues. In nucleotides, the CDR3 is TGTGCCAGCAGCCCGGCCGGGACAGGGTCAAATGGCTACACCTTC. It encodes CASSPAGTGSNGYTF.